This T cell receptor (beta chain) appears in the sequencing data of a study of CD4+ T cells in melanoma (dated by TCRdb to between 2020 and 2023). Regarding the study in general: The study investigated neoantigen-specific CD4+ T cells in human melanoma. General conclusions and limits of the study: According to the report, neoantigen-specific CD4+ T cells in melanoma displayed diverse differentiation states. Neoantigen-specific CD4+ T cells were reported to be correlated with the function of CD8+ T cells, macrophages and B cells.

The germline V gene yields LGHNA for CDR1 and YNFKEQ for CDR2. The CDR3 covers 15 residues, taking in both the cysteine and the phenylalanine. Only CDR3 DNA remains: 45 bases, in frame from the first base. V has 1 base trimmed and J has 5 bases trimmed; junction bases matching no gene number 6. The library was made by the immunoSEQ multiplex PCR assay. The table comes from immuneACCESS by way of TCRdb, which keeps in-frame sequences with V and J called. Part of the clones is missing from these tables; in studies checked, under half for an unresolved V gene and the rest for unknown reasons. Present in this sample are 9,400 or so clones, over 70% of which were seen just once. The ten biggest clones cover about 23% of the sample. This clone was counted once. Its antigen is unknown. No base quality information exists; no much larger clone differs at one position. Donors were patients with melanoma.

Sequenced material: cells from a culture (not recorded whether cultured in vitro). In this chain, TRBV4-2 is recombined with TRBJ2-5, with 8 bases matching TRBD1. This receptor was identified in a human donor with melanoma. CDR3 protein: CASSQGDAGGETQYF. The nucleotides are TGTGCCAGCAGCCAAGGAGACGCAGGGGGCGAGACCCAGTACTTC.